What follows describes a single TCR beta chain. The antigen it recognizes is unknown. Base qualities are missing; no much larger clone stands one base away. This sample stems from a study of shared T cell receptors in the human thymus (dated by TCRdb to 2020 to 2023). In terms of the full investigation: The study examined how self-reactive, shared T-cell receptor alpha chains are generated in the human thymus.

Libraries came from the immunoSEQ multiplex PCR assay. Entries here come from immuneACCESS through TCRdb and include only in-frame sequences with V and J called. Some clones fail to appear in such tables; in the studies checked, an unresolved V gene covers under half of the shortfall, and the cause of the remainder is unknown. Within this sample are roughly 410,000 clones, with approximately 95% of them counted one time only. The ten largest clones capture 0.015% to 0.025% of the sample. The CDR3, cysteine through phenylalanine, is 16 amino acids long. This entry keeps only the CDR3 DNA: 48 bases, framed from base 1. The CDR1 and CDR2 encoded by the germline V gene are KGHSH and LQKENI. The V end gives up 1 base and the J end 8 bases, leaving 5 bases in the junction not matched to a gene.

The clonotype originates from a human donor. Sample: thymocytes. Recombination linked TRBV18 to TRBJ2-1; 13 central nucleotides agree with TRBD2. The DNA is TGTGCCAGCTCACCACAACTAGCGGGAGGGCTTGATGAGCAGTTCTTC. Translated, this gives CASSPQLAGGLDEQFF.